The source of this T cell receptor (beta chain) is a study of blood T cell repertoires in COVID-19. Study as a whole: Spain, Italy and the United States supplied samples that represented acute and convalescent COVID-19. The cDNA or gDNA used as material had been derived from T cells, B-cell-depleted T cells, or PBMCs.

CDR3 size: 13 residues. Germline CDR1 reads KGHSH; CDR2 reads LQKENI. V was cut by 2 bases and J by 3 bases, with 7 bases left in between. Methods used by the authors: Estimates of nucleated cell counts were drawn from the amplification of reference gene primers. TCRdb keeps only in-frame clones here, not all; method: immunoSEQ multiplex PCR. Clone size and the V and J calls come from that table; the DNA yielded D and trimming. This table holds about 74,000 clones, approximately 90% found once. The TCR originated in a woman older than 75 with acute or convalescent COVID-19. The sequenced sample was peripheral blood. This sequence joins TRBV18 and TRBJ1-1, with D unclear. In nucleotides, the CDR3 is TGTGCCAGCTCACCAGCCTCGGACACTGAAGCTTTCTTT. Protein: CASSPASDTEAFF.